The entry below gives a single T cell receptor beta chain sequence along with its context. This sample is drawn from a study of early T cells in non-severe SARS-CoV-2 infection. Study overall: The input, bulk RNA from unsorted whole blood, was sequenced, and chains were unpaired.

One entry per CDR3 protein, called by TCRdb with MiXCR from the 5' RACE reads. The data hold fewer than 60,000 distinct CDR3 sequences, with about 4.6% observed a single time. The CDR3 consists of 15 residues. Germline CDR1 reads LNHDA; CDR2 reads SQIVND (reference sequence). Trimming took off 6 bases at V and 2 bases at J, with 15 bases between the two ends. The material sequenced was whole blood. This chain uses TRBV19 with TRBJ2-3; possible D gene TRBD2, 6 bases. The TCR comes from an adult who was a healthcare worker with PCR-confirmed SARS-CoV-2 infection or an uninfected control (not recorded which). In DNA, the CDR3 is TGTGCCAGTAGGGGCACCAGGACTACCACAGATACGCAGTATTTT. Translation: CASRGTRTTTDTQYF. Drawing the rest from reference TRBV19 and TRBJ2-3, the complete variable domain is DGGITQSPKYLFRKEGQNVTLSCEQNLNHDAMYWYRQDPGQGLRLIYYSQIVNDFQKGDIAEGYSVSREKKESFPLTVTSAQKNPTAFYLCASRGTRTTTDTQYFGPGTRLTVL.